This TCR beta chain comes out of a study of breast tumors, draining lymph nodes, adjacent tissues. Notes on the study in general: Tumor T cell lymph node origin was a supported hypothesis, not proven. Compared with basal-like, luminal-like tumors shared significantly more repertoire with nontumor tissue.

In TCRdb, the multiplex PCR reads were re-called with MiXCR into one record per CDR3 protein. The sample has about 230,000 distinct CDR3 sequences; approximately 31% are singletons. The CDR3 is made up of 14 amino acids. Germline CDR1 is DFQATT and CDR2 is SNEGSKA (reference sequence). The lymph nodes were axillary draining lymph nodes from breast cancer patients. Concerning this clonotype itself: Its matching antigen is unknown. This may be a read error, as it is one base from a much larger clone.

The source of this sequence is a female donor with breast cancer. Some clones in this sample may be carry-over from other donors' samples. The rearrangement joins TRBV20-1 to TRBJ2-3; D possibly matches TRBD1 or TRBD2 (6 bases each). Specimen: axillary lymph node tissue. The CDR3 nucleotides read TGCAGTGCTAAATATGCGGGACACACAGCTACGCAGTATTTT. This codes for CSAKYAGHTATQYF.